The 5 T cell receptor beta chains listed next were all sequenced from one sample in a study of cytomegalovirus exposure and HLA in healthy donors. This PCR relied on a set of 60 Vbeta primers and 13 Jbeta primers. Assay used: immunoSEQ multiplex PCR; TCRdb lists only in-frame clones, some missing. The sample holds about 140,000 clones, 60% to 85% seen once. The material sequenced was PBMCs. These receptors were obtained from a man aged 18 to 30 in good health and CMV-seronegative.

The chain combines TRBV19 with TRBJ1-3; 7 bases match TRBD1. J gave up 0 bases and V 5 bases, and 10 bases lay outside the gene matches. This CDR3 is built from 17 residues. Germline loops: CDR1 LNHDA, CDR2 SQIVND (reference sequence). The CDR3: CASSAGPGQPSGNTIYF. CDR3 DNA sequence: TGTGCCAGTAGTGCCGGCCCGGGACAGCCCTCTGGAAACACCATATATTTT.

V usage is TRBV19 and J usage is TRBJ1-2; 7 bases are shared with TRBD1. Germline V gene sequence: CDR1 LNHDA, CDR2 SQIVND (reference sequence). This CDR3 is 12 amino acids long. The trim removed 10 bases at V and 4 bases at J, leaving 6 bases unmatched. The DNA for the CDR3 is TGTGCCACCCCGACAGGGACCTATGGCTACACCTTC. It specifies CATPTGTYGYTF.

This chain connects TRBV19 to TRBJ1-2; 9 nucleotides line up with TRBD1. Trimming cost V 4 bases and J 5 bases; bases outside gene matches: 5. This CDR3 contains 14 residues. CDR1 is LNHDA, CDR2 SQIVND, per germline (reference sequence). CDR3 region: CASSRTGDRYGYTF. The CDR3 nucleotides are TGTGCCAGTAGTAGGACAGGGGATCGATATGGCTACACCTTC.

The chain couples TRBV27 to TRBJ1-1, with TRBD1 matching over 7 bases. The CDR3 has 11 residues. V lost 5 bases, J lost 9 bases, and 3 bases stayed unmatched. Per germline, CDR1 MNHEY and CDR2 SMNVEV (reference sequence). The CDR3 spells CASSRGQQAFF. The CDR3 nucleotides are TGTGCCAGCAGTCGGGGACAGCAAGCTTTCTTT.

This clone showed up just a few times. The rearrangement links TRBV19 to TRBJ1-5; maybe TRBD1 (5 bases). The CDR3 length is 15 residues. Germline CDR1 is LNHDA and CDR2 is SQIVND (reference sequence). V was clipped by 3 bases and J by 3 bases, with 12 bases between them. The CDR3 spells CASSMPQGSNQPQHF. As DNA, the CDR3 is TGTGCCAGTAGTATGCCCCAGGGCTCCAATCAGCCCCAGCATTTT.